The rows below give T cell receptor beta chains drawn from one sample of a study of T-cell memory formation after mild COVID-19. MiXCR, applied by TCRdb to the 5' RACE reads, yields one record per CDR3 protein. The profile shows some 450,000 distinct CDR3 sequences, roughly 18% of them singletons. Specimen: PBMCs or a T cell subset sorted from them (not recorded which). The receptors shown here come from a man aged 18-30 years who had mild COVID-19 (a few samples of this study predate the infection). Cell type and time point are not known. CDR3s include the opening cysteine and the closing phenylalanine or tryptophan. Fields, in order: D gene, V gene, J gene, clone size, CDR3 DNA, CDR3 protein. The D gene is left open where the match is weak. Part of the rows lack a size; the others show once, few, many or a class for expanded clones.

>TRBD1|TRBV4-1|TRBJ1-1|few
TGCGCCAGCAGCGGGACAGGGGAGGGTGAAGCTTTCTTT
CASSGTGEGEAFF
>NA|TRBV29-1|TRBJ2-3|NA
TGCAGCGTGGTGGGTCTTAGGGGTTCAGATACGCAGTATTTT
CSVVGLRGSDTQYF
>TRBD1|TRBV20-1|TRBJ2-7|NA
TGCAGTGCTAGTTCCGTGCAGGGGGTCCCCTACGAGCAGTACTTC
CSASSVQGVPYEQYF
>TRBD1|TRBV6-6|TRBJ2-7|few
TGTGCCAGCAGTTATAGACAGGGGGTATATGGGCAGTACTTC
CASSYRQGVYGQYF
>TRBD1|TRBV4-1|TRBJ2-5|many
TGCGCCAGCAGCCAAGTGGACAGGGAGGAGACCCAGTACTTC
CASSQVDREETQYF
>NA|TRBV7-2|TRBJ1-5|NA
TGTGCCAGCAGCTTACGTTCCGGAGGCAATCAGCCCCAGCATTTT
CASSLRSGGNQPQHF
>NA|TRBV4-2|TRBJ1-6|few
TGTGCCAGCAGGGGGGCCGTCGGTTCACCCCTCCACTTT
CASRGAVGSPLHF
>NA|TRBV7-9|TRBJ2-2|NA
TGTGCCAGCAGCTCCCAGGGTCCCGGGGAGCTGTTTTTT
CASSSQGPGELFF
>NA|TRBV20-1|TRBJ1-4|NA
TGCAGTGCTAGAGATGGGGACTTAATTGGGGAAAAACTGTTTTTT
CSARDGDLIGEKLFF
>TRBD1|TRBV12-3/TRBV12-4|TRBJ1-2|NA
TGTGCCAGCAGCCCTTTAGGGGGCGGCTATGGCTACACCTTC
CASSPLGGGYGYTF